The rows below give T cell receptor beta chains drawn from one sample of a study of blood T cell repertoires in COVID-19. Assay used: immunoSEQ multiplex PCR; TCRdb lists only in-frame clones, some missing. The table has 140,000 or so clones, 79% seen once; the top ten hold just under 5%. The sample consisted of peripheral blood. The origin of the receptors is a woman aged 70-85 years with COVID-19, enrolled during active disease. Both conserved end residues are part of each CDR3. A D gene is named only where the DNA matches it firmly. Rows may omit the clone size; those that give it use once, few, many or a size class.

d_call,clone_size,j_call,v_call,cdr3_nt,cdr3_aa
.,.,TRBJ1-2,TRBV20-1,TGCAGTTTACAGCCACCAGGCTACACCTTC,CSLQPPGYTF
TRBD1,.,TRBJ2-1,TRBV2,TGTGCCAGCAGGCCAGGGGGCTCCTACAATGAGCAGTTCTTC,CASRPGGSYNEQFF
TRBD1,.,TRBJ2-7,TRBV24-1,TGTGCCACCAGTGATCCCCAGACAGGGTCCTACGAGCAGTACTTC,CATSDPQTGSYEQYF
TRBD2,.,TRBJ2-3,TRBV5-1,TGCGCCAGCAGCTTGATCGGGGGGAGCACAGATACGCAGTATTTT,CASSLIGGSTDTQYF
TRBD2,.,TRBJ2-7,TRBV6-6,TGTGCCAGCGTTGTCCCTACCCCGGGGGGGTCCTACGAGCAGTACTTC,CASVVPTPGGSYEQYF
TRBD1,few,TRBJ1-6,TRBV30,TGTGCCTGGAGCCCAGGACAGGGATCTAATTCACCCCTCCACTTT,CAWSPGQGSNSPLHF
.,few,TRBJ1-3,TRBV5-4,TGTGCCAGCAGTCTTGGGTTGTTGACAGCGGGAAACACCATATATTTT,CASSLGLLTAGNTIYF
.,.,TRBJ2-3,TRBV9,TGTGCCAGCAGCCCCCTTGGAGACGGTACGCAGTATTTT,CASSPLGDGTQYF
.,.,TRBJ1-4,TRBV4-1,TGCGCCAGCAGCCGTGAGACAACTAATGAAAAACTGTTTTTT,CASSRETTNEKLFF
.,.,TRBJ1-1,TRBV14,TGTGCCAGCAGCCAAGGGAAAGTTACCGCGGCCTTT,CASSQGKVTAAF
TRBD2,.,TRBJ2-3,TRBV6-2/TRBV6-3,TGTGCCAGCAGTTACTCTTCGGGGACTAGCCCTAAGCAGTATTTT,CASSYSSGTSPKQYF
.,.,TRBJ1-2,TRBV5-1,TGCGCCAGCAGCTTGTACAGGGATAACTATGGCTACACCTTC,CASSLYRDNYGYTF
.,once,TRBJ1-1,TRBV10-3,TGTGCCATCAGTGAGTCGGCAGCTGAAGCTTTCTTT,CAISESAAEAFF
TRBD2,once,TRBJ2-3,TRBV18,TGTGCCAGCTCACCTGGACCCCTACGGGGGGGCACAGATACGCAGTATTTT,CASSPGPLRGGTDTQYF
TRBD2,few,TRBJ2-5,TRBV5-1,TGCGCCAGCAGCTCGAGCGGGGTTCTAGAGACCCAGTACTTC,CASSSSGVLETQYF
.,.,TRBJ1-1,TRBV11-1,TGTGCCAGCAGCTTAAGTGTGCGGGCGTCTAACACTGAAGCTTTCTTT,CASSLSVRASNTEAFF
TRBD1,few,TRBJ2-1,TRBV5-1,TGCGCCAGCAGCCCGGACAGGGGAATTGGCGAGCAGTTCTTC,CASSPDRGIGEQFF
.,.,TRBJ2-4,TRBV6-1,TGTGCCAGCAGTGATCGCGAGGACAGAATTCAGTACTTC,CASSDREDRIQYF
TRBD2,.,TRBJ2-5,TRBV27,TGTGCCAGCAGTTTAACTAGCGGGTCTGAGACCCAGTACTTC,CASSLTSGSETQYF
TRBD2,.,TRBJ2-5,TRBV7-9,TGTGCCAGCAGCAATAGCGGGAGAGAGACCCAGTACTTC,CASSNSGRETQYF
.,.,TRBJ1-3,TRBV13,TGTGCCAGTAGAGCGGCCGTCTCTGGAAACACCATATATTTT,CASRAAVSGNTIYF
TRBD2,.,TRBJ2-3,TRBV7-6,TGTGCCAGCAGCCAGATCAGCGGGGGGGGCACAGATACGCAGTATTTT,CASSQISGGGTDTQYF
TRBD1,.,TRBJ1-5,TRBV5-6,TGTGCCAGCAGCTTGACAGGGGGCTGGAGTCAGCCCCAGCATTTT,CASSLTGGWSQPQHF
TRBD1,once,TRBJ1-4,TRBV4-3,TGCGCCAGCAGCCCCAATAGACAGGGGACCAATCCAAGGCTTGCTGAAAAACTGTTTTTT,CASSPNRQGTNPRLAEKLFF
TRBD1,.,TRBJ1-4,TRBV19,TGTGCCAGTAGGACAGGGACCGACGGGGAAAAACTGTTTTTT,CASRTGTDGEKLFF
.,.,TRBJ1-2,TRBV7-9,TGTGCCAGCAGCTCACCGGGGTACTATGGCTACACCTTC,CASSSPGYYGYTF
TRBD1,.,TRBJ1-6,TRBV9,TGTGCCAGCAGCGTAAAAGGACAGGGGAATTCACCCCTCCACTTT,CASSVKGQGNSPLHF
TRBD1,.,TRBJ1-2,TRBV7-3,TGTGCCAGCAGCTCGGGACAGGGCTCTTATGGCTACACCTTC,CASSSGQGSYGYTF
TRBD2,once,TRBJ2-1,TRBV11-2,TGTGCCAGCAGCCTCCGAACTAGCGGGGGTTATAATGAGCAGTTCTTC,CASSLRTSGGYNEQFF
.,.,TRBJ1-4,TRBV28,TGTGCCAGCAGCTCCGACAGAGAAAAACTGTTTTTT,CASSSDREKLFF
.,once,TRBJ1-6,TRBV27,TGTGCCAGCAAAGGAGCGGGGTATAATTCACCCCTCCACTTT,CASKGAGYNSPLHF
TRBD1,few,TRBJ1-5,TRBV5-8,TGTGCCAGCAGCTCCCGACAGGGCGGCAATCAGCCCCAGCATTTT,CASSSRQGGNQPQHF
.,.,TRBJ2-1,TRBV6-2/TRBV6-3,TGTGCCAGCAGCCCCCCAGTCCTTCGCTCCTACAATGAGCAGTTCTTC,CASSPPVLRSYNEQFF
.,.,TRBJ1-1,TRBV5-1,TGCGCCAGCAGCTTGGGAGACGCCGGACTTGAAGCTTTCTTT,CASSLGDAGLEAFF
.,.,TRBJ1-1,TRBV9,TGTGCCAGCAGCGCAGGGGCCAGCGGCTCTGAAGCTTTCTTT,CASSAGASGSEAFF
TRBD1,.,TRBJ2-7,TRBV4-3,TGCGCCAGCAGCCAAACACGGACAGGGTTCATCTACGAGCAGTACTTC,CASSQTRTGFIYEQYF
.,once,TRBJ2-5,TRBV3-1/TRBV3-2,TGTGCCAGCAGCCAAGGGGGGCAGGGCCGAGAGACCCAGTACTTC,CASSQGGQGRETQYF
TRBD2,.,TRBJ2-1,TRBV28,TGTGCCAGCTATTCGGGACTACTTACCTACAATGAGCAGTTCTTC,CASYSGLLTYNEQFF
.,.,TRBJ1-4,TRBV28,TGTGCCAGCAGTTCTATCTGGGACGGCGGAGCGGGCAATGAAAAACTGTTTTTT,CASSSIWDGGAGNEKLFF
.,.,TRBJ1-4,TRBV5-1,TGCGCCAGCAGCTTGGCCACCGGGGAGCCGTCAACTAATGAAAAACTGTTTTTT,CASSLATGEPSTNEKLFF
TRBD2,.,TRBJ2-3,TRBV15,TGTGCCACCAGCAGAGATCACTTAGCGGGGGATACGCAGTATTTT,CATSRDHLAGDTQYF
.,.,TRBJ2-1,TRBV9,TGTGCCAGCAGCGCCAGCGGGCAATACAATGAGCAGTTCTTC,CASSASGQYNEQFF
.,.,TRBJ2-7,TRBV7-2,TGTGCCAGCAGCTCGACAGTAGACTCCTACGAGCAGTACTTC,CASSSTVDSYEQYF
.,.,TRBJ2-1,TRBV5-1,TGCGCCAGCAGCTTGGAAGAGGTAGATGAGCAGTTCTTC,CASSLEEVDEQFF
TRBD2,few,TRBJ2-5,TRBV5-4,TGTGCCAGCAGCTACGCTAGCGGGGGGCCTCAAGAGACCCAGTACTTC,CASSYASGGPQETQYF
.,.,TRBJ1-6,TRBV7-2,TGTGCCAGCAGCTCCCTGGGGGGGGAAAATTCACCCCTCCACTTT,CASSSLGGENSPLHF
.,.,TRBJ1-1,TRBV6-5,TGTGCCAGCCCTGAAACTTCACAGGACACTGAAGCTTTCTTT,CASPETSQDTEAFF
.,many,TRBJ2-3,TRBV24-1,TGTGCCACGAGTTTAGGAGGGCTGGGAGATACGCAGTATTTT,CATSLGGLGDTQYF
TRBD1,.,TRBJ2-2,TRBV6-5,TGTGCCAGCGTTCGGACAGGGGGAAACACCGGGGAGCTGTTTTTT,CASVRTGGNTGELFF
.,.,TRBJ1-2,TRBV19,TGTGCCAGTAGCGACCCCGAGGGGGACGTTTGGGGCTACACCTTC,CASSDPEGDVWGYTF
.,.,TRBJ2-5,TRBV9,TGTGCCAGCAGCATCCAACATCAAGAGACCCAGTACTTC,CASSIQHQETQYF
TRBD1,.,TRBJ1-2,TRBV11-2,TGTGCCAGCAGCTTAGGCCCGGGGACAGCGCGGGGCTACACCTTC,CASSLGPGTARGYTF
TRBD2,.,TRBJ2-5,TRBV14,TGTGCCAGCAGCCAACCGGGACTAGCGGGGGGCGAGACCCAGTACTTC,CASSQPGLAGGETQYF
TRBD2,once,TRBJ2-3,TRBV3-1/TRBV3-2,TGTGCCAGCAGCCAACGCCCCGGCCTCGGGAGGAGCACAGATACGCAGTATTTT,CASSQRPGLGRSTDTQYF
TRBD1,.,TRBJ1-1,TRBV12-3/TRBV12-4,TGTGCCAGCAGTTCCGGGACAGGGCTAATAGCTTTCTTT,CASSSGTGLIAFF